The next 22 T cell receptor beta chains were all read from a single sample in a study of cytomegalovirus exposure and HLA in healthy donors. The PCR was carried out with 60 Vbeta primers and 13 Jbeta primers. Sequencing used immunoSEQ multiplex PCR; TCRdb keeps in-frame clones, though not all of them. The table records approximately 120,000 clones, roughly 71% of them present only once. The sequencing input was PBMCs. These receptors all come from a woman aged 70-85 years in good health and CMV-seropositive.

The chain couples TRBV28 to TRBJ1-1; D gene ambiguous. In germline, CDR1 is MDHEN, CDR2 SYDVKM. The CDR3 length is 16 residues. The ends were cut back, 6 bases at V and 2 bases at J, with 19 bases in the middle. In DNA, the CDR3 is TGTGCCAGCAGCCCGGGGAGTCGTGGAGGTAACACTGAAGCTTTCTTT. It codes for CASSPGSRGGNTEAFF.

This sequence joins TRBV12-5 and TRBJ2-1; D is unresolved. The CDR3 length is 15 residues. Per germline, CDR1 LGHNT and CDR2 FRNRAP. The V and J ends lost 0 bases and 0 bases respectively, with 6 bases between them. In DNA, the CDR3 is TGTGCTAGTGGTTTGGTACTGAACTCCTACAATGAGCAGTTCTTC. It is translated as CASGLVLNSYNEQFF.

The chain is built from TRBV4-3 and TRBJ1-2; the D gene is possibly TRBD1 (5 bases). Trimming pared 0 bases from V and 7 bases from J, leaving 15 bases between. Per germline, CDR1 LGHNA and CDR2 YSLEER. The CDR3 has 15 amino acids. This chain's CDR3 is CASSQENYRLIGYTF. The CDR3 region has the DNA TGCGCCAGCAGCCAAGAAAATTACAGGCTGATTGGCTACACCTTC.

The genes are TRBV4-2 and TRBJ2-7, with D possibly being TRBD2 (5 bases). The germline CDR1 and CDR2 sequences are LGHNA and YNFKEQ. There are 16 residues in the CDR3. V lost 1 base and J 4 bases, leaving 17 bases between the germline ends. DNA of the CDR3: TGTGCCAGCAGCCAAGCCGGGGAAACCCGCCCGTACGAGCAGTACTTC. Translating it yields CASSQAGETRPYEQYF.

This clone was counted only a few times. The chain is built from TRBV19 and TRBJ1-4, with no clear D. In germline, CDR1 is LNHDA, CDR2 SQIVND (reference sequence). V was pared by 0 bases and J by 4 bases, with 6 bases between. The CDR3 is 14 residues long. CDR3 coding DNA: TGTGCCAGTAGTATAGAACACCATAATGAAAAACTGTTTTTT. The encoded protein is CASSIEHHNEKLFF.

This rearrangement joins TRBV2 to TRBJ2-3; 13 bases are a match to TRBD2. The CDR3 has 16 amino acids. In germline, CDR1 is SNHLY, CDR2 FYNNEI. J gave up 3 bases and V 5 bases, and 5 bases lay outside the gene matches. CDR3 loop: CASSQLAGGSTDTQYF. CDR3 nucleotides: TGTGCCAGCAGTCAACTAGCGGGGGGGAGTACAGATACGCAGTATTTT.

This clone turned up a few times. The chain joins TRBV6-6 to TRBJ1-1, with 7 bases lining up with TRBD1. This CDR3 spans 14 amino acids. The germline CDR1 and CDR2 sequences are MNHNY and SVGAGI (reference sequence). V lost 6 bases and J lost 5; bases outside the gene matches: 9. Here the CDR3 reads CASRLGGAGTEAFF. CDR3 nucleotide sequence: TGTGCCAGCAGATTAGGGGGCGCGGGTACTGAAGCTTTCTTT.

Notes on this clone: The junction departs from germline at one end; a sequencing error may be responsible. The chain carries TRBV20-1 and TRBJ2-3; D gene unclear. This CDR3 comprises 11 residues. Germline CDR1 DFQATT, CDR2 SNEGSKA (reference sequence). The CDR3 sequence: CSVRSANTQYF. CDR3 DNA sequence: TGCAGTGTTAGATCCGCGAATACGCAGTATTTT.

The rearrangement links TRBV30 to TRBJ1-1; no clear D gene. This CDR3 region has 14 residues. V was trimmed by 2 bases and J by 5 bases, leaving 15 bases between them. Germline V gene lookup returns CDR1 GTSNPN and CDR2 SVGIG (reference sequence). The CDR3 protein is CAWSRRWTGTEAFF. DNA of the CDR3: TGTGCCTGGAGTAGACGGTGGACGGGGACTGAAGCTTTCTTT.

The rearrangement links TRBV6-5 to TRBJ1-1, with 10 positions matching TRBD1. Germline CDR1 is MNHEY and CDR2 is SVGAGI. The trim removed 3 bases at V and 5 bases at J, leaving 6 bases unmatched. The CDR3 spans 15 residues. CDR3 coding DNA: TGTGCCAGCAGTTATTCCGGGACAGGGGTTACTGAAGCTTTCTTT. Protein product: CASSYSGTGVTEAFF.

This clone was seen a few times. The CDR3 nucleotides read TGCAGCGTTGGGGGGGGCCGTGAAGGTGAAAAACTGTTTTTT. It translates to CSVGGGREGEKLFF. The chain joins TRBV29-1 to TRBJ1-4, with D perhaps TRBD1 (6 bases). This CDR3 region has 14 residues. CDR1 is SQVTM, CDR2 ANQGSEA, per germline. V was pared by 4 bases and J by 7 bases, with 16 bases between.

Points on this clone: One junction end disagrees with the germline gene, perhaps due to a read error. The CDR3 protein is CAISEVWWSGGF. For the CDR3, the DNA is TGTGCCATCAGTGAGGTGTGGTGGAGTGGTGGTTTT. V and J are TRBV10-3 and TRBJ2-2, with D uncertain. CDR3 length: 12 residues. Germline V gene lookup returns CDR1 ENHRY and CDR2 SYGVKD.

This clone has just a few counts. This chain uses TRBV14 with TRBJ2-2; D is possibly TRBD2 (7 bases). V was shortened by 4 bases and J by 0 bases, with 9 bases between the two germline ends. There are 15 residues in the CDR3. The germline V gene has CDR1 SGHDN and CDR2 FVKESK. This CDR3 reads CASSPGGANTGELFF. In DNA form, the CDR3 reads TGTGCCAGCAGCCCGGGGGGCGCGAACACCGGGGAGCTGTTTTTT.

This clone was seen only a few times. The genes are TRBV7-9 and TRBJ1-4; 8 bases fit TRBD1. Germline V gene sequence: CDR1 SEHNR, CDR2 FQNEAQ (reference sequence). This CDR3 is 15 amino acids long. V lost 7 bases, J lost 2 bases, and 6 bases stayed unmatched. CDR3 residues: CASTENRGTNEKLFF. DNA for the CDR3: TGTGCCAGCACCGAAAACAGGGGGACTAATGAAAAACTGTTTTTT.

The gene calls are TRBV30 and TRBJ1-1, with 7 bases aligning to TRBD1. Losses at the gene ends were 7 bases for V and 1 base for J; bases not matched to a gene: 3. This CDR3 has 12 residues. CDR1 is GTSNPN, CDR2 SVGIG, per germline (reference sequence). For the CDR3, the DNA is TGTGCCTCCGACAGGGCGAACACTGAAGCTTTCTTT. It translates to CASDRANTEAFF.

This chain uses TRBV7-2 with TRBJ2-5, with D possibly matching TRBD2 (6 bases). The CDR3 is 12 residues long. With 5 bases removed from V and 6 bases from J, the gap between germline ends came to 10 bases. CDR1 is SGHTA and CDR2 is FQGNSA in the germline V gene. CDR3 DNA: TGTGCCAGCAGCGGGGGGTTGCAGACCCAGTACTTC. Translation: CASSGGLQTQYF.

The chain employs TRBV6-6 and TRBJ1-4; perhaps TRBD1 as D (6 bases). Germline values: CDR1 MNHNY, CDR2 SVGAGI (reference sequence). The V gene lost 7 bases and the J gene lost 3 bases, with 12 bases spanning the gap. This CDR3 comprises 14 residues. The chain's CDR3 is CASNLQGANEKLFF. CDR3 bases: TGTGCCAGCAACCTACAGGGAGCTAATGAAAAACTGTTTTTT.

This clone was observed a few times. The genes are TRBV4-3 and TRBJ2-5; TRBD2 agrees at 9 bases. With V trimmed by 0 bases and J by 5 bases, 10 bases remained unmatched. Germline V gene sequence: CDR1 LGHNA, CDR2 YSLEER. This CDR3 comprises 17 residues. CDR3 in DNA: TGCGCCAGCAGCCAAGAATGGAGCGGGGGGCCCACGGAGACCCAGTACTTC. This gives the protein CASSQEWSGGPTETQYF.

This chain uses TRBV25-1 with TRBJ1-1; weak D call: TRBD1 (5 bases). Trimming removed 5 bases at V and 3 bases at J, with 22 bases between. CDR1 MGHDK and CDR2 SYGVNS come from the germline V gene. The CDR3 loop spans 17 amino acids. This CDR3 reads CASSNRRLGGAHTEAFF. In DNA form, the CDR3 reads TGTGCCAGCAGTAACCGCCGACTGGGCGGGGCTCACACTGAAGCTTTCTTT. The whole variable domain, filled in from reference TRBV25-1 and TRBJ1-1, reads EADIYQTPRYLVIGTGKKITLECSQTMGHDKMYWYQQDPGMELHLIHYSYGVNSTEKGDLSSESTVSRIRTEHFPLTLESARPSHTSQYLCASSNRRLGGAHTEAFFGQGTRLTVV.

The J gene is TRBJ2-2, the V gene TRBV5-1, with 7 nucleotides matching TRBD2. The V gene's germline CDR1 is SGHRS and CDR2 YFSETQ. The CDR3 has 16 residues. The junction had 3 bases not matched to a gene; V was cut back by 0 bases and J by 1 base. This chain's CDR3 is CASSLGLAENTGELFF. CDR3 nucleotide sequence: TGCGCCAGCAGCTTGGGACTAGCTGAGAACACCGGGGAGCTGTTTTTT.

The chain is built from TRBV2 and TRBJ1-5, with 7 bases matching TRBD1. Losses at the gene ends were 6 bases for V and 4 bases for J; bases not matched to a gene: 9. In germline, CDR1 is SNHLY, CDR2 FYNNEI. The CDR3 spans 15 residues. CDR3 bases: TGTGCCAGCAGCCTGGACAGGTCCCCGAATCAGCCCCAGCATTTT. Translated: CASSLDRSPNQPQHF. Supplemented by reference TRBV2 and TRBJ1-5, the full variable domain reads EPEVTQTPSHQVTQMGQEVILRCVPISNHLYFYWYRQILGQKVEFLVSFYNNEISEKSEIFDDQFSVERPDGSNFTLKIRSTKLEDSAMYFCASSLDRSPNQPQHFGDGTRLSIL.

The chain combines TRBV6-5 with TRBJ2-7; 11 positions agree with TRBD1. CDR1 is MNHEY and CDR2 is SVGAGI in the germline V gene. The CDR3 has 13 amino acids. The J segment lost 0 bases and the V segment lost 8 bases, leaving 0 bases of the junction unmatched. This chain's CDR3 is CASGQGASYEQYF. CDR3 sequence (DNA): TGTGCCAGCGGACAGGGGGCCTCCTACGAGCAGTACTTC.